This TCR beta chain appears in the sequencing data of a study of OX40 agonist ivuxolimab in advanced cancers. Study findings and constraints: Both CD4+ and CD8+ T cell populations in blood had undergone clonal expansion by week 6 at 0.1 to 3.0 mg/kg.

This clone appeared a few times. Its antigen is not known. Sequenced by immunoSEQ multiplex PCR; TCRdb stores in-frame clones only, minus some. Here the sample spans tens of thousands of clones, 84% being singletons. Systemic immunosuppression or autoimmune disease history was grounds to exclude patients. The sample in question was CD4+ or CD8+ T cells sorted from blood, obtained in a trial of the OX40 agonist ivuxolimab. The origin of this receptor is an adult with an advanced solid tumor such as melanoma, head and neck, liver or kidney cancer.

CDR3 amino acids: CASSLQTGYEQYV. For the CDR3, the DNA is TGTGCCAGCAGCTTGCAAACTGGCTACGAGCAGTACGTC. This chain joins TRBV5-5 and TRBJ2-7; no definite D call. The CDR3 is made up of 13 amino acids. Germline-derived CDR1 and CDR2 are SGHKS and YYEKEE (reference sequence). V lost 1 base, J lost 3 bases, and 8 bases lay in between.